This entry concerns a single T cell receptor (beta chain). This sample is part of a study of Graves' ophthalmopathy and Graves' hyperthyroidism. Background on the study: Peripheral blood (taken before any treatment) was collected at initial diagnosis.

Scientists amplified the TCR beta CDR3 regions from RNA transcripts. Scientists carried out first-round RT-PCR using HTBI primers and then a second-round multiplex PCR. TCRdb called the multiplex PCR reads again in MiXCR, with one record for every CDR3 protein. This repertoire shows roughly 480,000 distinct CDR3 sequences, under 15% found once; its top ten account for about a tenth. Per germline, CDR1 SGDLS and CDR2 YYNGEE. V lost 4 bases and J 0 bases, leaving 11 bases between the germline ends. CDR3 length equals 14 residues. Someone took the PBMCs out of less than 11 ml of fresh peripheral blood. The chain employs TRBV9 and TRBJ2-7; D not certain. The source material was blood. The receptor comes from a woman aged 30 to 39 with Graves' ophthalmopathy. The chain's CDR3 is CASSLRPTSYEQYF. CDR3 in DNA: TGTGCCAGCAGCCTAAGGCCTACCTCCTACGAGCAGTACTTC.